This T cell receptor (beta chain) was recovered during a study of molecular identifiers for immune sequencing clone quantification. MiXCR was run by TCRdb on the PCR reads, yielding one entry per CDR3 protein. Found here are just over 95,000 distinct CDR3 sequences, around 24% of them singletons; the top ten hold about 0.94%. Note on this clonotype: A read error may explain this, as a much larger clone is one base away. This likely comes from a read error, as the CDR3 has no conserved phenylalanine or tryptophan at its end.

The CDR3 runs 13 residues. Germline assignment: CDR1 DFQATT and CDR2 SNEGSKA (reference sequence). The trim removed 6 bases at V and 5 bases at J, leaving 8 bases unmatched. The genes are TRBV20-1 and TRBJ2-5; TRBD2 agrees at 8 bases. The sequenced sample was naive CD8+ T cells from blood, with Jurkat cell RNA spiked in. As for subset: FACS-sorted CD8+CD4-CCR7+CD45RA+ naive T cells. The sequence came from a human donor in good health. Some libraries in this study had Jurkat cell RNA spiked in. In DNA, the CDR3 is TGCAGTGCAAGGAGCGGGAGCTGGGAGACCCAGTACCTC. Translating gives CSARSGSWETQYL.